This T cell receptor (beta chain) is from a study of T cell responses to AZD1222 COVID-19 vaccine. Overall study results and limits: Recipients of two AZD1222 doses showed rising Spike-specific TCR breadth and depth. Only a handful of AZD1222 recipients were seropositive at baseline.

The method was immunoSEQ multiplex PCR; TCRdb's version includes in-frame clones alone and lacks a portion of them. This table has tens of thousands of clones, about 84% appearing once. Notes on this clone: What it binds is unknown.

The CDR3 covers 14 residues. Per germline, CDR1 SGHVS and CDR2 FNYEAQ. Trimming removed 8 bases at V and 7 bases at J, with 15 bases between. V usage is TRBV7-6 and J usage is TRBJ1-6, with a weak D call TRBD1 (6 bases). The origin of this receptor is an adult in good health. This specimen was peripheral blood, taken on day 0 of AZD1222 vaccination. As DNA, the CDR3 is TGTGCCAGCGCCCGAGACAGGCTAAATTCACCCCTCCACTTT. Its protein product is CASARDRLNSPLHF.